These 9 T cell receptor beta chains came from one sample sequenced in a study of radiation and T cells in renal cell carcinoma. Regarding time point: blood 2 weeks post-SBRT. Treatment described: 15 Gy SBRT to primary tumor, nephrectomy 4 weeks later. This table comes from immunoSEQ multiplex PCR, and its TCRdb copy is limited to in-frame clones, with some not included. Of about 120,000 clones in the sample, over 75% were seen once. The source was blood, collected from a patient whose treatment included radiotherapy and nephrectomy. These receptors were collected from a man between 45 and 60 years old with renal cell carcinoma.

The CDR3 protein is CASTSNEQYF. CDR3 coding DNA: TGTGCCAGCACGTCGAACGAGCAGTACTTC. This chain links TRBV2 with TRBJ2-7; D not resolved. V dropped 7 bases and J dropped 5 bases, with 6 bases sitting between them. The CDR3 length is 10 residues. The germline V gene has CDR1 SNHLY and CDR2 FYNNEI.

V usage is TRBV4-2 and J usage is TRBJ1-3, with D unresolved. The CDR3 loop spans 15 amino acids. Trimming removed 5 bases at V and 1 base at J, with 12 bases between. Germline assignment: CDR1 LGHNA and CDR2 YNFKEQ. In DNA, the CDR3 is TGTGCCAGCAGCATAGCTCTGAGGTCTGGAAACACCATATATTTT. It specifies CASSIALRSGNTIYF.

The chain has TRBV4-1 and TRBJ2-1, with 14 bases that match TRBD2. CDR3 length: 17 amino acids. The V segment lost 5 bases and the J segment 4 bases; nucleotides outside the gene matches: 7. In germline, CDR1 is MGHRA, CDR2 YSYEKL. The CDR3 DNA is TGCGCCAGCAGCAAGACTAGCGGGGGGGCGGGATACAATGAGCAGTTCTTC. Translation gives CASSKTSGGAGYNEQFF.

The chain couples TRBV5-1 to TRBJ2-1; 9 bases are a match to TRBD1. The CDR3 loop spans 15 amino acids. V gave up 4 bases and J gave up 4 bases; unmatched junction bases: 6. Germline CDR1 SGHRS, CDR2 YFSETQ. The CDR3 DNA sequence: TGCGCCAGCAGCCCCGGGGACAGGGATTACAATGAGCAGTTCTTC. Its translation: CASSPGDRDYNEQFF.

The chain recombines TRBV11-2 with TRBJ1-2; D is ambiguous. The CDR3 consists of 14 residues. V lost 0 bases and J 3 bases, leaving 8 bases between the germline ends. The germline V gene has CDR1 SGHAT and CDR2 FQNNGV. The CDR3 bases are TGTGCCAGCAGCTTAGATGAACGGTACTATGGCTACACCTTC. It encodes CASSLDERYYGYTF.

This clone was detected a few times. This sequence joins TRBV7-3 and TRBJ2-2; D gene ambiguous. Trimming removed 4 bases from V and 5 bases from J, with 8 bases in between. CDR1 and CDR2 from the germline V gene are SGHTA and FQGTGA. The CDR3 is 13 amino acids. Here the CDR3 DNA reads TGTGCCAGCAGCTCAGGCTCTACCGGGGAGCTGTTTTTT. Translation: CASSSGSTGELFF.

V is TRBV5-8 and J is TRBJ2-3; 11 nucleotides line up with TRBD2. This CDR3 has 16 amino acids. Germline CDR1 is SGHTS and CDR2 is YDEGEE. Unmatched junction bases numbered 7, after V lost 4 bases and J lost 3 bases. The CDR3, as DNA: TGTGCCAGCAGCCCGGTAGCGGGGGGGCCGACAGATACGCAGTATTTT. Amino acid sequence: CASSPVAGGPTDTQYF.

V gene TRBV9 combines with J gene TRBJ1-6, with D tentatively TRBD1 (5 bases). In germline, CDR1 is SGDLS, CDR2 YYNGEE. This CDR3 is 14 amino acids long. The V end was cut by 0 bases, the J end by 10 bases, with 11 bases between. The CDR3: CASSVGGDGSPLHF. DNA of the CDR3: TGTGCCAGCAGCGTAGGAGGGGATGGATCACCCCTCCACTTT.

The gene calls are TRBV19 and TRBJ1-2; D is undetermined. CDR3 length: 13 residues. CDR1 is LNHDA, CDR2 SQIVND, per germline (reference sequence). With 5 bases removed from V and 2 bases from J, the gap between germline ends came to 9 bases. In nucleotides, the CDR3 is TGTGCCAGTAGTCCCTCCTCGAACTATGGCTACACCTTC. The encoded protein is CASSPSSNYGYTF.